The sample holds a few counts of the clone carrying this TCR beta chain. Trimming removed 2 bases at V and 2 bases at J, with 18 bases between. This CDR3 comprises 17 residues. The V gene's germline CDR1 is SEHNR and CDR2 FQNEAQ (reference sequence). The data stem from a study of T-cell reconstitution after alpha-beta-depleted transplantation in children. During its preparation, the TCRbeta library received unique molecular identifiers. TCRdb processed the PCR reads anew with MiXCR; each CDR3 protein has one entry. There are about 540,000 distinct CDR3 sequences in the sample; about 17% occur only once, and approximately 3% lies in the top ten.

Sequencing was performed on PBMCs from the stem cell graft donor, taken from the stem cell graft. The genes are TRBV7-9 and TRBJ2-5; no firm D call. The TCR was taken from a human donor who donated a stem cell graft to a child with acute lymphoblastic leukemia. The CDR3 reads CASSLSLSTGLQETQYF. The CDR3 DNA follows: TGTGCCAGCAGCTTATCGCTCTCTACCGGGCTGCAAGAGACCCAGTACTTC.